Below, 32 T cell receptor beta chains from the same sample are listed, as sequenced in a study of blood T cell repertoires in COVID-19. Assay used: immunoSEQ multiplex PCR; TCRdb lists only in-frame clones, some missing. This table holds around 150,000 clones, around 79% found once. The material sequenced was peripheral blood. The receptors derive from a middle-aged man with active or convalescent COVID-19.

The rearrangement joins TRBV30 to TRBJ1-5, with 8 bases aligning to TRBD1. The V segment lost 3 bases and the J segment 5 bases; nucleotides outside the gene matches: 9. CDR3 length: 15 residues. Germline V gives CDR1 GTSNPN, CDR2 SVGIG (reference sequence). The CDR3 coding sequence is TGTGCCTGGAGGCCCCCAGGGGGCCGGGATCAGCCCCAGCATTTT. Encoded protein: CAWRPPGGRDQPQHF.

This sequence joins TRBV28 and TRBJ1-2, with 8 bases identical to TRBD1. The CDR3 has 17 amino acids. Germline CDR1 MDHEN, CDR2 SYDVKM. J lost 5 bases, V lost 2 bases, and 13 bases had no gene match. CDR3 region: CASSLRSTGDRGYGYTF. The CDR3 DNA follows: TGTGCCAGCAGTTTAAGGTCGACAGGAGACAGGGGATATGGCTACACCTTC.

The gene calls are TRBV9 and TRBJ2-7; 7 bases match TRBD1. The CDR3 has 15 amino acids. Looked up from germline, CDR1 is SGDLS and CDR2 is YYNGEE. Trimming at V came to 4 bases and at J to 4 bases, leaving 11 bases not matched to a gene. The CDR3 bases are TGTGCCAGCAGCCTCTCCGGGACAGCTATTTACGAGCAGTACTTC. Encoded protein: CASSLSGTAIYEQYF.

The sample holds many counts of this clone. The chain combines TRBV4-1 with TRBJ2-1; tentative D call: TRBD2 (6 bases). Trimming stripped 3 bases from V and 2 bases from J, with 14 bases between. The germline V gene has CDR1 MGHRA and CDR2 YSYEKL. The CDR3 has 16 amino acids. The CDR3 here is CASSQGRDWAYNEQFF. The CDR3 DNA is TGCGCCAGCAGCCAGGGGCGGGACTGGGCCTACAATGAGCAGTTCTTC.

The chain combines TRBV14 with TRBJ2-3; 12 bases are a match to TRBD2. This CDR3 contains 18 residues. J lost 3 bases, V lost 3 bases, and 10 bases had no gene match. Germline assignment: CDR1 SGHDN and CDR2 FVKESK. The DNA of the CDR3 is TGTGCCAGCAGCCAGACTAGCGGGAGAGGGAGGAGGACAGATACGCAGTATTTT. Protein sequence: CASSQTSGRGRRTDTQYF.

This clone was counted once. The CDR3 DNA follows: TGTGCCAGCAGCTTGGAGTGGGGTTTGGCGGGAGCCAAAAAGACCCAGTACTTC. Amino acids: CASSLEWGLAGAKKTQYF. This chain connects TRBV5-8 to TRBJ2-5; TRBD2 matches at 7 bases. Germline V gives CDR1 SGHTS, CDR2 YDEGEE. V dropped 0 bases and J dropped 6; count of bases not matched to a gene: 17. The CDR3 totals 18 residues.

The chain combines TRBV2 with TRBJ2-3; 15 bases line up with TRBD2. Germline CDR1 reads SNHLY; CDR2 reads FYNNEI. The CDR3 covers 17 residues. Trimming at V came to 2 bases and at J to 7 bases, leaving 7 bases not matched to a gene. In DNA, the CDR3 is TGTGCCAGCAGTGAATTGAACGGGACTAGCGGGAGGTATACGCAGTATTTT. As protein: CASSELNGTSGRYTQYF.

DNA of the CDR3: TGTGCCAGCAGCGGGTCTGGGTGGGGGGCCAACGTCCTGACTTTC. Its translation: CASSGSGWGANVLTF. V usage is TRBV28 and J usage is TRBJ2-6; D uncertain. CDR3 length: 15 residues. In germline, CDR1 is MDHEN, CDR2 SYDVKM. The V end was cut by 6 bases, the J end by 4 bases, with 13 bases between.

The table lists this clone with a count of one. The chain couples TRBV3-1 (or the pseudogene TRBV3-2) to TRBJ1-2, with D perhaps matching TRBD1 (6 bases). The germline V and J ends were trimmed by 5 bases and 4 bases, with 17 bases remaining between them. CDR1 is LGHDT and CDR2 is YNNKEL in the germline V gene (reference sequence). The CDR3 sequence is 15 residues long. CDR3 in amino acids: CASSFEQGRGYGYTF. CDR3 nucleotides: TGTGCCAGCAGCTTTGAACAGGGACGGGGCTATGGCTACACCTTC.

This rearrangement joins TRBV2 to TRBJ2-1; 12 nucleotides agree with TRBD2. After removal of 4 bases from V and 2 bases from J, the junction contained 6 bases not matched to a gene. The CDR3 covers 17 residues. Germline CDR1 is SNHLY and CDR2 is FYNNEI. CDR3: CASSGRLAGVAYNEQFF. The CDR3 DNA sequence: TGTGCCAGCAGTGGACGACTAGCGGGAGTTGCCTACAATGAGCAGTTCTTC.

This clone was seen a handful of times. This sequence joins TRBV19 and TRBJ1-5; 8 bases are a match to TRBD1. V dropped 3 bases and J dropped 5; count of bases not matched to a gene: 6. Germline V gene lookup returns CDR1 LNHDA and CDR2 SQIVND (reference sequence). The CDR3 totals 15 residues. The CDR3 region has the DNA TGTGCCAGTAGTATTGGGGGGACAGGTTATCAGCCCCAGCATTTT. It specifies CASSIGGTGYQPQHF.

This chain connects TRBV2 to TRBJ2-5; perhaps TRBD1 as D (5 bases). Trimming pared 5 bases from V and 2 bases from J, leaving 12 bases between. The CDR3 contains 14 residues. Germline V gene lookup returns CDR1 SNHLY and CDR2 FYNNEI. CDR3 sequence (DNA): TGTGCCAGCAGTCCCGACAGAGCTCAAGAGACCCAGTACTTC. This sequence encodes CASSPDRAQETQYF.

The chain is built from TRBV3-1 (or the pseudogene TRBV3-2) and TRBJ1-3; D is undetermined. Germline loops: CDR1 LGHDT, CDR2 YNNKEL (reference sequence). This CDR3 comprises 12 residues. V was cut by 0 bases and J by 7 bases, with 4 bases left in between. The CDR3 DNA sequence: TGTGCCAGCAGCCAAGATCGGAACACCATATATTTT. Its translation: CASSQDRNTIYF.

The rearrangement uses TRBV9 and TRBJ1-2, with TRBD1 matching 7 bases. CDR1 and CDR2 from the germline V gene are SGDLS and YYNGEE. The CDR3 is 16 residues long. The V gene end was trimmed by 3 bases and the J gene end by 3 bases; junction bases not matched to a gene: 11. The CDR3 nucleotides read TGTGCCAGCAGCGAACCTAACTTAGACAGGGACTATGGCTACACCTTC. This sequence encodes CASSEPNLDRDYGYTF.

The chain is built from TRBV6-6 and TRBJ2-7; 8 positions agree with TRBD1. V was clipped by 2 bases and J by 10 bases; unmatched bases: 7. Germline V lookup: CDR1 MNHNY, CDR2 SVGAGI (reference sequence). The CDR3 spans 13 residues. CDR3 sequence reads: CASSYPGTGHQYF. CDR3 sequence (DNA): TGTGCCAGCAGTTACCCGGGGACAGGCCACCAGTACTTC.

The chain links TRBV4-1 to TRBJ2-1; 9 nucleotides line up with TRBD2. With V trimmed by 0 bases and J by 4 bases, 7 bases remained unmatched. The CDR3 extends over 17 amino acids. Germline CDR1 and CDR2: MGHRA and YSYEKL. The CDR3 sequence: CASSQEVAGVKYNEQFF. The CDR3 nucleotides are TGCGCCAGCAGCCAAGAGGTAGCGGGAGTTAAATACAATGAGCAGTTCTTC.

This chain uses TRBV27 with TRBJ1-4; 8 nucleotides agree with TRBD1. V trimming: 6 bases; J trimming: 6 bases; junction bases outside the gene matches: 15. In germline, CDR1 is MNHEY, CDR2 SMNVEV (reference sequence). This CDR3 comprises 17 residues. The CDR3 here is CASRARTGFVVDEKLFF. The CDR3, as DNA: TGTGCCAGCAGGGCCCGGACAGGGTTCGTAGTTGATGAAAAACTGTTTTTT. Supplemented by reference TRBV27 and TRBJ1-4, the full variable domain reads EAQVTQNPRYLITVTGKKLTVTCSQNMNHEYMSWYRQDPGLGLRQIYYSMNVEVTDKGDVPEGYKVSRKEKRNFPLILESPSPNQTSLYFCASRARTGFVVDEKLFFGSGTQLSVL.

The chain couples TRBV11-3 to TRBJ2-5; 13 bases line up with TRBD2. The V gene end was trimmed by 5 bases and the J gene end by 4 bases; junction bases not matched to a gene: 7. There are 16 residues in the CDR3. CDR1 and CDR2 from the germline V gene are SGHNT and YENEEA. The CDR3 loop is CASSQTSGRRGETQYF. CDR3 DNA sequence: TGTGCCAGCAGCCAGACTAGCGGGAGGAGGGGAGAGACCCAGTACTTC. The full variable domain, completed using reference TRBV11-3 and TRBJ2-5, is EAGVVQSPRYKIIEKKQPVAFWCNPISGHNTLYWYLQNLGQGPELLIRYENEEAVDDSQLPKDRFSAERLKGVDSTLKIQPAELGDSAVYLCASSQTSGRRGETQYFGPGTRLLVL.

The gene calls are TRBV5-1 and TRBJ2-6, with D unresolved. Trimming shortened V by 0 bases and J by 0 bases, and 7 bases separated the two germline ends. This CDR3 is 16 amino acids long. Per germline, CDR1 SGHRS and CDR2 YFSETQ. This chain's CDR3 is CASSLASGSGANVLTF. The CDR3 DNA reads TGCGCCAGCAGCTTGGCTTCGGGCTCTGGGGCCAACGTCCTGACTTTC.

V usage is TRBV2 and J usage is TRBJ2-3; weak D call: TRBD2 (5 bases). This CDR3 is 14 amino acids long. Trimming took off 6 bases at V and 0 bases at J, with 10 bases between the two ends. Germline loops: CDR1 SNHLY, CDR2 FYNNEI. As DNA, the CDR3 is TGTGCCAGCAGAGCCGGACTGAGCACAGATACGCAGTATTTT. Protein product: CASRAGLSTDTQYF.

V usage is TRBV28 and J usage is TRBJ2-7; 10 bases are shared with TRBD1. J gave up 3 bases and V 3 bases, and 2 bases lay outside the gene matches. The CDR3 is 14 amino acids. From germline, CDR1 is MDHEN and CDR2 SYDVKM. The CDR3 region is CASSLDRGIYEQYF. CDR3 in DNA: TGTGCCAGCAGTTTGGACAGGGGGATCTACGAGCAGTACTTC.

This chain joins TRBV5-4 and TRBJ2-7; TRBD2 matches at 9 bases. There are 13 residues in the CDR3. The V gene's germline CDR1 is SGHNT and CDR2 YYREEE (reference sequence). V was clipped by 5 bases and J by 4 bases; unmatched bases: 4. This chain's CDR3 is CASSKREEYEQYF. As DNA, the CDR3 is TGTGCCAGCAGTAAGCGGGAGGAGTACGAGCAGTACTTC.

This clone occurred once. CDR3 sequence (DNA): TGTGCCAGCAGCCCTTTCGGGACTAGCGGGACCTACGAGCAGTACTTC. Translation: CASSPFGTSGTYEQYF. V and J are TRBV4-2 and TRBJ2-7, with TRBD2 identical over 13 bases. CDR1 is LGHNA and CDR2 is YNFKEQ in the germline V gene. V gave up 4 bases and J gave up 2 bases; unmatched junction bases: 5. The CDR3 extends over 16 amino acids.

V usage is TRBV27 and J usage is TRBJ2-2; 7 nucleotides line up with TRBD2. CDR3 length: 13 residues. J lost 1 base, V lost 7 bases, and 0 bases had no gene match. The germline CDR1 and CDR2 sequences are MNHEY and SMNVEV (reference sequence). CDR3 DNA: TGTGCCAGCACTAGCGGGAACACCGGGGAGCTGTTTTTT. Translating it yields CASTSGNTGELFF.

V is TRBV7-7 and J is TRBJ2-1, with 7 bases matching TRBD2. Trimming at V came to 1 base and at J to 5 bases, leaving 2 bases not matched to a gene. The CDR3 has 14 amino acids. Germline V gives CDR1 SSHAT, CDR2 FNYEAQ (reference sequence). As DNA, the CDR3 is TGTGCCAGCAGCTTAGACGGGGGGAACAATGAGCAGTTCTTC. The encoded protein is CASSLDGGNNEQFF.

This chain links TRBV3-1 (or the pseudogene TRBV3-2) with TRBJ1-2; possibly TRBD1 for D (6 bases). The germline V and J ends were trimmed by 2 bases and 5 bases, with 21 bases remaining between them. CDR1 and CDR2 from the germline V gene are LGHDT and YNNKEL (reference sequence). CDR3 size: 17 residues. CDR3 sequence: CASSQTLRGAAAYGYTF. CDR3 sequence (DNA): TGTGCCAGCAGCCAAACCCTTCGGGGGGCCGCGGCGTATGGCTACACCTTC.

This sequence joins TRBV5-1 and TRBJ2-3; D not resolved. The CDR3 is 13 residues long. Germline lookup yields CDR1 SGHRS and CDR2 YFSETQ. V shed 0 bases and J shed 6 bases, with 8 bases lying between them. In nucleotides, the CDR3 is TGCGCCAGCAGCTTGGACGACGGGGATACGCAGTATTTT. Protein: CASSLDDGDTQYF.

This clone was found a few times. The rearrangement links TRBV12-3 or TRBV12-4 to TRBJ1-2; 7 bases line up with TRBD1. V was clipped by 6 bases and J by 8 bases; unmatched bases: 9. CDR3 length: 13 residues. Here the CDR3 reads CASSTGQKYGYTF. For the CDR3, the DNA is TGTGCCAGCAGCACGGGACAGAAATACGGCTACACCTTC.

This clone was seen only once. This chain connects TRBV28 to TRBJ2-4; weak D call: TRBD1 (7 bases). This CDR3 has 14 residues. V was pared by 4 bases and J by 6 bases, with 13 bases between. CDR1 and CDR2 (germline): MDHEN, SYDVKM. The CDR3, as DNA: TGTGCCAGCAGTTGGAGGGACAGTCCAAACATTCAGTACTTC. Its translation: CASSWRDSPNIQYF.

The chain uses TRBV20-1 and TRBJ2-7, with 8 bases lining up with TRBD2. Germline V gene sequence: CDR1 DFQATT, CDR2 SNEGSKA (reference sequence). The CDR3 sequence is 14 residues long. V was clipped by 3 bases and J by 2 bases; unmatched bases: 6. The CDR3 loop is CSASRSGAPYEQYF. Here the CDR3 DNA reads TGCAGTGCTAGTCGTAGCGGGGCCCCCTACGAGCAGTACTTC.

This chain joins TRBV5-4 and TRBJ1-2; TRBD1 aligns across 8 bases. The J segment lost 0 bases and the V segment lost 4 bases, leaving 11 bases of the junction unmatched. Per the germline V gene, CDR1 is SGHNT and CDR2 is YYREEE (reference sequence). There are 17 residues in the CDR3. The CDR3 DNA follows: TGTGCCAGCAGCATCCGGACAGGGACCTTTACTAACTATGGCTACACCTTC. It translates to CASSIRTGTFTNYGYTF. The whole variable domain, filled in from reference TRBV5-4 and TRBJ1-2, reads ETGVTQSPTHLIKTRGQQVTLRCSSQSGHNTVSWYQQALGQGPQFIFQYYREEENGRGNFPPRFSGLQFPNYSSELNVNALELDDSALYLCASSIRTGTFTNYGYTFGSGTRLTVV.

The genes are TRBV7-3 and TRBJ2-2, with a possible D match to TRBD2 (5 bases). V was cut by 2 bases and J by 6 bases, with 7 bases left in between. The CDR3 spans 13 residues. Germline V gives CDR1 SGHTA, CDR2 FQGTGA. CDR3 residues: CASSLLRAGELFF. The CDR3 DNA sequence: TGTGCCAGCAGCTTATTGCGGGCCGGGGAGCTGTTTTTT.